This is a list of T cell receptor beta chains from one sample in a study of blood T cell repertoires in COVID-19. Sequencing used immunoSEQ multiplex PCR; TCRdb keeps in-frame clones, though not all of them. The sample records fewer than 250,000 clones, roughly 86% being singletons. Material for sequencing was peripheral blood. The receptors were sampled from a woman aged 45-60 years with active or convalescent COVID-19. Both conserved end residues are part of each CDR3. The order of the fields is clone size, D gene, J gene, CDR3 length, V gene, CDR3 DNA, CDR3 protein. A D gene is named only where the DNA matches it firmly. The size entry is marked missing in some rows and otherwise reads once, few, many or a size class.

size: .; D: TRBD1; J: TRBJ1-2; length: 13; V: TRBV12-5; DNA: TGTGCTAGTGGTTTTCAGGGGGCTGATGGCTACACCTTC; CDR3: CASGFQGADGYTF
size: .; D: .; J: TRBJ2-7; length: 15; V: TRBV6-5; DNA: TGTGCCAGCAGTTACCGGGACGGGAGCTCCTACGAGCAGTACTTC; CDR3: CASSYRDGSSYEQYF
size: .; D: TRBD2; J: TRBJ2-3; length: 16; V: TRBV24-1; DNA: TGTGCCACCAGTGACAAGCTAGCGGGTGGCCCGGATACGCAGTATTTT; CDR3: CATSDKLAGGPDTQYF
size: .; D: TRBD1; J: TRBJ1-5; length: 14; V: TRBV28; DNA: TGTGCCAGCAGATCCGGGACAGTTGGTCAGCCCCAGCATTTT; CDR3: CASRSGTVGQPQHF
size: .; D: TRBD1; J: TRBJ1-4; length: 17; V: TRBV4-1; DNA: TGCGCCAGCAGCCAAATTAGTTACAGGGGGCGCGGTGAAAAACTGTTTTTT; CDR3: CASSQISYRGRGEKLFF
size: .; D: .; J: TRBJ1-5; length: 19; V: TRBV7-8; DNA: TGTGCCAGCAGCTTAGTTCGGGGAGGGGGGCGGTTTAGCAATCAGCCCCAGCATTTT; CDR3: CASSLVRGGGRFSNQPQHF
size: .; D: TRBD1; J: TRBJ2-7; length: 16; V: TRBV19; DNA: TGTGCCAGTAGCCCTGCGAGCAGGGGGAGCTCCTACGAGCAGTACTTC; CDR3: CASSPASRGSSYEQYF
size: .; D: .; J: TRBJ1-2; length: 14; V: TRBV6-5; DNA: TGTGCCAGCAGCAGAGATCCAGGGGTTGGCGGCTACACCTTC; CDR3: CASSRDPGVGGYTF
size: .; D: TRBD1; J: TRBJ1-1; length: 14; V: TRBV6-6; DNA: TGTGCCAGCACAATCGGACAGGGGAACACTGAAGCTTTCTTT; CDR3: CASTIGQGNTEAFF
size: .; D: .; J: TRBJ1-6; length: 15; V: TRBV18; DNA: TGTGCCAGCTCACCAAAACAGGGTGCGACCTCACCCCTCCACTTT; CDR3: CASSPKQGATSPLHF
size: .; D: .; J: TRBJ1-1; length: 13; V: TRBV18; DNA: TGTGCCAGCTCACCTGCAAGGGGCGGTGAAGCTTTCTTT; CDR3: CASSPARGGEAFF
size: .; D: .; J: TRBJ2-5; length: 12; V: TRBV29-1; DNA: TGCACCACAAGAGAGGGCCAAGAGACCCAGTACTTC; CDR3: CTTREGQETQYF
size: .; D: TRBD1; J: TRBJ1-1; length: 15; V: TRBV3-1/TRBV3-2; DNA: TGTGCCAGCAGCGATCCAGTGAGGGGGCGGACTGAAGCTTTCTTT; CDR3: CASSDPVRGRTEAFF
size: .; D: TRBD1; J: TRBJ2-3; length: 13; V: TRBV27; DNA: TGTGCCAGCGGCGTAGGGGGCGGTGATACGCAGTATTTT; CDR3: CASGVGGGDTQYF
size: .; D: .; J: TRBJ2-4; length: 13; V: TRBV28; DNA: TGTGCCAGCAGTTTGGCCAAGGAGAACATTCAGTACTTC; CDR3: CASSLAKENIQYF
size: .; D: .; J: TRBJ2-3; length: 15; V: TRBV10-1; DNA: TGCGCCAGCAGTGAAGGGGCCGTGGGCACAGATACGCAGTATTTT; CDR3: CASSEGAVGTDTQYF
size: few; D: TRBD1; J: TRBJ1-2; length: 14; V: TRBV28; DNA: TGTGCCAGCAGTTTATCCCAGGGGGCCGGGGGCTACACCTTC; CDR3: CASSLSQGAGGYTF
size: .; D: TRBD1; J: TRBJ1-3; length: 21; V: TRBV4-1; DNA: TGCGCCAGCAGCCAACGGTATCAGCAAGGTGGGACAGGTAACTCTGGAAACACCATATATTTT; CDR3: CASSQRYQQGGTGNSGNTIYF
size: .; D: TRBD2; J: TRBJ2-7; length: 16; V: TRBV5-1; DNA: TGCGCCAGCAGCCCGGGGACTAGCGGGGTATCCTACGAGCAGTACTTC; CDR3: CASSPGTSGVSYEQYF
size: .; D: TRBD1; J: TRBJ2-7; length: 18; V: TRBV6-6; DNA: TGTGCCAGCAGTCAACGAACTCAACAGGGGCCTGTTCGATACGAGCAGTACTTC; CDR3: CASSQRTQQGPVRYEQYF
size: once; D: .; J: TRBJ2-5; length: 13; V: TRBV28; DNA: TGTGCCACCGACGCGAGGGAGTCGGAGACCCAGTACTTC; CDR3: CATDARESETQYF
size: .; D: TRBD1; J: TRBJ1-2; length: 12; V: TRBV11-2; DNA: TGTGCCGTCCGGGGGACAGGGCTGGGCTACACCTTC; CDR3: CAVRGTGLGYTF
size: .; D: TRBD1; J: TRBJ2-2; length: 15; V: TRBV29-1; DNA: TGCAGCGTTGAAGTATCCAGGGGGCGCACCGGGGAGCTGTTTTTT; CDR3: CSVEVSRGRTGELFF
size: .; D: .; J: TRBJ2-1; length: 15; V: TRBV4-2; DNA: TGTGCCAGCAGCCTCGGAATTGGACAGTACAATGAGCAGTTCTTC; CDR3: CASSLGIGQYNEQFF
size: .; D: TRBD1; J: TRBJ1-3; length: 17; V: TRBV27; DNA: TGTGCCAGCAGTTTCGGGACAGGGGCTTCCTCTGGAAACACCATATATTTT; CDR3: CASSFGTGASSGNTIYF
size: .; D: .; J: TRBJ2-2; length: 15; V: TRBV6-5; DNA: TGTGCCAGCAGCTGGGGGGGGCGAGGCACCGGGGAGCTGTTTTTT; CDR3: CASSWGGRGTGELFF
size: many; D: TRBD1; J: TRBJ1-2; length: 15; V: TRBV15; DNA: TGTGCCACCAGCAGAGATCCCGACAGGGTGGGTGGCTACACCTTC; CDR3: CATSRDPDRVGGYTF
size: few; D: .; J: TRBJ1-2; length: 16; V: TRBV10-3; DNA: TGTGCCATCAGTGAGAATAGTGGACACTCAGGGCATGGCTACACCTTC; CDR3: CAISENSGHSGHGYTF
size: .; D: TRBD1; J: TRBJ1-5; length: 14; V: TRBV12-5; DNA: TGTGCTAGTGGTGCGGGACAGGGTGGTCAGCCCCAGCATTTT; CDR3: CASGAGQGGQPQHF
size: .; D: .; J: TRBJ2-2; length: 16; V: TRBV7-6; DNA: TGTGCCAGCAGCTTAGCATGGGCGGGGAACACCGGGGAGCTGTTTTTT; CDR3: CASSLAWAGNTGELFF
size: once; D: .; J: TRBJ1-3; length: 16; V: TRBV5-1; DNA: TGCGCCAGCAGCTTGGCAGGGGCCAGCTCTGGAAACACCATATATTTT; CDR3: CASSLAGASSGNTIYF
size: .; D: .; J: TRBJ1-2; length: 13; V: TRBV28; DNA: TGTGCCAGCAGTTTTCGAGGGTACTATGGCTACACCTTC; CDR3: CASSFRGYYGYTF
size: .; D: .; J: TRBJ1-1; length: 14; V: TRBV30; DNA: TGTGCCTGGAGTACAGGGAAGCGGAACACTGAAGCTTTCTTT; CDR3: CAWSTGKRNTEAFF
size: .; D: .; J: TRBJ2-1; length: 18; V: TRBV5-1; DNA: TGCGCCAGCAGCTGGGCCGGGGGAGCGGCAAGCTCCTACAATGAGCAGTTCTTC; CDR3: CASSWAGGAASSYNEQFF
size: .; D: .; J: TRBJ1-2; length: 14; V: TRBV7-3; DNA: TGTGCCAGCAGCCCCTCCGGGGGGAACTATGGCTACACCTTC; CDR3: CASSPSGGNYGYTF
size: .; D: .; J: TRBJ2-6; length: 13; V: TRBV12-3/TRBV12-4; DNA: TGTGCCAGCAGGGCCTCTGGGGCCAACGTCCTGACTTTC; CDR3: CASRASGANVLTF
size: .; D: .; J: TRBJ1-5; length: 14; V: TRBV6-5; DNA: TGTGCCAGCAGCGGACAGTATAGCAATCAGCCCCAGCATTTT; CDR3: CASSGQYSNQPQHF
size: once; D: .; J: TRBJ2-1; length: 14; V: TRBV6-4; DNA: TGTGCCACCGCCCAGCGCAGCTCCTACAATGAGCAGTTCTTC; CDR3: CATAQRSSYNEQFF
size: .; D: TRBD2; J: TRBJ2-1; length: 18; V: TRBV5-5; DNA: TGTGCCAGCAGCTTGACACGCGGGAGAACCCCACCCTACAATGAGCAGTTCTTC; CDR3: CASSLTRGRTPPYNEQFF
size: .; D: TRBD2; J: TRBJ2-3; length: 13; V: TRBV29-1; DNA: TGCAGCGTTAGGACTAGCGCGGCAGATACGCAGTATTTT; CDR3: CSVRTSAADTQYF
size: .; D: .; J: TRBJ2-3; length: 15; V: TRBV19; DNA: TGTGCCAGTAGTACCTTGATAGGGGGCACAGATACGCAGTATTTT; CDR3: CASSTLIGGTDTQYF
size: .; D: TRBD1; J: TRBJ2-3; length: 14; V: TRBV6-5; DNA: TGTGCCAGCAGCACCGGGACAGGGCTTCCCACGCAGTATTTT; CDR3: CASSTGTGLPTQYF
size: .; D: TRBD2; J: TRBJ2-6; length: 18; V: TRBV5-1; DNA: TGCGCCAGCAGCTTGGTTCTAGCGGGGGTTCCCGGGGCCAACGTCCTGACTTTC; CDR3: CASSLVLAGVPGANVLTF
size: once; D: .; J: TRBJ1-6; length: 14; V: TRBV28; DNA: TGTGCCAGCAGTTTGCGGTCACTTAATTCACCCCTCCACTTT; CDR3: CASSLRSLNSPLHF
size: .; D: TRBD1; J: TRBJ2-6; length: 16; V: TRBV5-6; DNA: TGTGCCAGCAGCGGCGGGACAGGGAGTGGGGCCAACGTCCTGACTTTC; CDR3: CASSGGTGSGANVLTF
size: few; D: TRBD1; J: TRBJ2-2; length: 16; V: TRBV28; DNA: TGTGCCAGCAGTTCACAGGGGGCCGTCGACACCGGGGAGCTGTTTTTT; CDR3: CASSSQGAVDTGELFF
size: .; D: TRBD2; J: TRBJ2-5; length: 16; V: TRBV5-1; DNA: TGCGCCAGCAGCTTGGGGGCCAGCGGGGGCCAAGAGACCCAGTACTTC; CDR3: CASSLGASGGQETQYF
size: once; D: .; J: TRBJ2-7; length: 11; V: TRBV30; DNA: TGTGCCTGGAGCCCAGGGTCTCAGCAGTACTTC; CDR3: CAWSPGSQQYF
size: .; D: .; J: TRBJ1-1; length: 16; V: TRBV5-1; DNA: TGCGCCAGCAGCTTGGTCGGGGAGGACATGAACACTGAAGCTTTCTTT; CDR3: CASSLVGEDMNTEAFF
size: few; D: TRBD1; J: TRBJ1-2; length: 15; V: TRBV25-1; DNA: TGTGCCAGCAGTGAATATGGGACAGGGAACTATGGCTACACCTTC; CDR3: CASSEYGTGNYGYTF
size: .; D: .; J: TRBJ1-5; length: 13; V: TRBV5-1; DNA: TGCGCCAGCAGCGAGCACTTTGATCAGCCCCAGCATTTT; CDR3: CASSEHFDQPQHF
size: .; D: TRBD1; J: TRBJ1-2; length: 14; V: TRBV28; DNA: TGTGCCAGCAGTTCCGGGACAGGGGCCTATGGCTACACCTTC; CDR3: CASSSGTGAYGYTF
size: once; D: TRBD1; J: TRBJ1-1; length: 11; V: TRBV3-1/TRBV3-2; DNA: TGTGCCAGCTGGGGTACAGGGGAGGCTTTCTTT; CDR3: CASWGTGEAFF